This paragraph reports one T cell receptor beta chain. Original processing methods: Estimated nucleated cell counts came from reference gene primer amplification. The data were produced by immunoSEQ multiplex PCR, yet TCRdb's version contains in-frame clones alone and is incomplete. V and J calls and clone size come straight from that table; D and trimming were deduced from the DNA. Of some 74,000 clones listed, over 70% are singletons. The sample belongs to a study of blood T cell repertoires in COVID-19. About the research overall: Samples taken during acute and convalescent COVID-19 were collected in the United States, Italy and Spain. PBMCs, B-cell-depleted T cells, or T cells were the source of the cDNA or gDNA that made up the material.

Germline loops: CDR1 SGHTA, CDR2 FQGTGA. The CDR3 is 16 residues long. With V trimmed by 5 bases and J by 1 base, 4 bases remained unmatched. The V call is TRBV7-3, the J call TRBJ2-6; 8 bases align to TRBD1. The receptor was isolated from a human donor in a cohort sampled during active COVID-19. The specimen was peripheral blood. The CDR3 DNA is TGTGCCAGCAGCACCCGGACAGGGTCTGGGGCCAACGTCCTGACTTTC. Its protein product is CASSTRTGSGANVLTF.